The present TCR beta chain was sequenced within a study of T cells after yellow fever vaccination. Whole-study context: Low-cell-number fractions underwent preparation using SMART-Seq v4 Ultra Low Input.

Study-wide results and limits: Primary-vaccination clones mostly resurfaced post-booster (nearly 97% CD4, more than 85% CD8). Researchers cautioned that FACS-sorted repertoires could harbor abundant clonotypes contaminating from the bulk population.

TCRdb reprocessed the 5' RACE reads via MiXCR and lists one record per CDR3 protein. The sample records about 130,000 distinct CDR3 sequences, under 9% being singletons. The germline V gene encodes CDR1 MDHEN and CDR2 SYDVKM. There are 11 residues in the CDR3. Trimming removed 5 bases from V and 2 bases from J, with 3 bases in between. Ten or more counts support this clonotype. Its matching antigen is unknown. This TCR came from a man aged 18 to 30 who received the YFV17D yellow fever vaccine. Sequencing used CD8+ T cells sorted from PBMCs, obtained on the day of the yellow fever booster vaccination. V usage is TRBV28 and J usage is TRBJ2-5; D is undetermined. This chain's CDR3 is CASSGQETQYF. CDR3 bases: TGTGCCAGCAGTGGTCAAGAGACCCAGTACTTC.